At least ten counts were recorded for the clone carrying this T cell receptor (beta chain). What it binds is not known. Trimming left V 6 bases short and J 0 bases short, with 18 bases between. From germline, CDR1 is SGHDT and CDR2 YYEEEE. The CDR3 extends over 16 amino acids. From the 5' RACE reads, TCRdb called clonotypes with MiXCR, one entry per CDR3 protein. The sample shows more than 500,000 distinct CDR3 sequences, approximately 5% of them seen only once. This record belongs to a study of CD8 T cells in ankylosing spondylitis. Study-level findings and limits: Clones linked to disease were reported to show significant enrichment in matched ankylosing spondylitis synovial fluid. Apparently characteristic of ankylosing spondylitis blood was a TCR beta motif (roughly eight highly homologous variants).

The receptor was isolated from a male donor with ankylosing spondylitis. The sample consisted of blood, either unsorted or a sorted T cell fraction (not recorded which). J is TRBJ1-1 and V is TRBV5-6, with D hard to call. CDR3 coding DNA: TGTGCCAGCAACCCGAGGGCGGCAGCTATGAACACTGAAGCTTTCTTT. Translation gives CASNPRAAAMNTEAFF.